A selection of T cell receptor beta chains follows, all from one sample in a study of regulatory T cells in long-lasting Graves disease. TCRdb fed the multiplex PCR reads into MiXCR, producing one record per CDR3 protein. The table records around 300,000 distinct CDR3 sequences, 20% to 25% of them present only once. The specimen was peripheral blood mononuclear cells (PBMCs), collected when the disease was refractory, from a patient treated with antithyroid drugs. All receptors derive from a female donor with Graves disease. CDR3s include the opening cysteine and the closing phenylalanine or tryptophan. Each record gives: clone size, D gene, J gene, V gene, CDR3 DNA, CDR3 protein. A D gene is named only where the DNA matches it firmly. The listing skips clone size in some rows; elsewhere it reads once, few, many or a size class.

>.|TRBD2|TRBJ2-1|TRBV20-1
TGCAGTGCTCAGAGATGGACTAGCGGGAGTAAGGATGAGCAGTTCTTC
CSAQRWTSGSKDEQFF
>many|TRBD1|TRBJ1-2|TRBV10-3
TGTGCCATCAAGGGGACAGCGGACTATGGCTACACCTTC
CAIKGTADYGYTF
>.|.|TRBJ1-1|TRBV5-5
TGTGCCAGCAGCCCGATAGACAGGAAAGGAACGGTGAACACTGAAGCTTTCTTT
CASSPIDRKGTVNTEAFF
>.|.|TRBJ2-7|TRBV6-5
TGTGCCAGCAGTTACTTATTCGAGCAGTACTTC
CASSYLFEQYF
>.|.|TRBJ1-1|TRBV3-1
TGTGCCAGCAGCCACTCCCGCGGGGGGGGCACTGAAGCTTTCTTT
CASSHSRGGGTEAFF
>many|.|TRBJ2-2|TRBV6-1
TGTGCCAGCAAATATGGTTCTAGTCTCACCGGGGAGCTGTTTTTT
CASKYGSSLTGELFF
>.|.|TRBJ2-7|TRBV7-8
TGTGCCAGCAGCTTAGCCCAGCCAAGGCCCGAGCAGTACTTC
CASSLAQPRPEQYF
>many|.|TRBJ2-5|TRBV18
TGTGCCAGCTCACCTGTCCCAGACGAGACCCAGTACTTC
CASSPVPDETQYF
>many|TRBD1|TRBJ2-5|TRBV7-3
TGTGCCAGCAGCTTAGGGACAGGGATTGAAGAGACCCAGTACTTC
CASSLGTGIEETQYF
>.|.|TRBJ1-5|TRBV3-1
TGTGCCAGCAGCCAAGGACTCTATAGCAATCAGCCCCAGCATTTT
CASSQGLYSNQPQHF
>.|.|TRBJ1-1|TRBV30
TGTGCCTGGAGTCTGGAGAGAGTCACTGAAGCTTTCTTT
CAWSLERVTEAFF
>many|.|TRBJ1-4|TRBV2
TGTGCCAGCAGACCTGCAACTAATGAAAAACTGTTTTTT
CASRPATNEKLFF
>.|.|TRBJ2-7|TRBV7-2
TGTGCCAGCAGCCCTCCTTTAGAGTACGAGCAGTACTTC
CASSPPLEYEQYF
>few|.|TRBJ1-1|TRBV6-2/TRBV6-3
TGTGCCAGCAGTTACTCGTTTAACACTGAAGCTTTCTTT
CASSYSFNTEAFF
>once|.|TRBJ2-5|TRBV7-2
TGTGCCAGCAGTGAACTGGGAGTCCAAGAGACCCAGTACTTC
CASSELGVQETQYF
>few|.|TRBJ2-7|TRBV5-1
TGCGCCAGCAGCCAAGTAGACATCTCCTACGAGCAGTACTTC
CASSQVDISYEQYF
>.|.|TRBJ1-2|TRBV30
TGTGCCTGGAGCCCTCTACAGGGCCATGGCTACACCTTC
CAWSPLQGHGYTF
>.|.|TRBJ2-2|TRBV11-2
TGTGCCAGCAGCTTAGATTGCCCCGGGTTTAGCACCGGGGAGCTGTTTTTT
CASSLDCPGFSTGELFF
>few|.|TRBJ1-6|TRBV7-2
TGTGCCAGCAGCTTAGGAAGCGACAGGCCGAATTTGGGTTCACCCCTCCACTTT
CASSLGSDRPNLGSPLHF
>many|.|TRBJ2-7|TRBV6-1
TGTGCCAGCAGTCTAGCGTATAGCTCCTACGAGCAGTACTTC
CASSLAYSSYEQYF
>few|TRBD1|TRBJ1-1|TRBV28
TGTGCCAGCAGACGTCCAGGGGGCGGGGCTGAAGCTTTCTTT
CASRRPGGGAEAFF
>few|.|TRBJ2-4|TRBV11-1
TGTGCCAGCAGCCCGGATACGAGGAAAAACATTCAGTACTTC
CASSPDTRKNIQYF
>many|.|TRBJ2-7|TRBV18
TGTGCCAGCCTCGGGGACTCCTACGAGCAGTACTTC
CASLGDSYEQYF
>many|.|TRBJ1-1|TRBV6-1
TGTGCCAGCACCAGAGACAGGTCTGGGGACACTGAAGCTTTCTTT
CASTRDRSGDTEAFF
>many|.|TRBJ2-2|TRBV12-3/TRBV12-4
TGTGCCAGCAGTTCCCCCGCGGTAACAATCAACACCGGGGAGCTGTTTTTT
CASSSPAVTINTGELFF
>few|TRBD2|TRBJ2-5|TRBV9
TGTGCCAGCAGCGTAGGGGGACTATCCAAAGGTGGGAGATTTGGGACCCAGTACTTC
CASSVGGLSKGGRFGTQYF
>many|TRBD2|TRBJ2-7|TRBV12-3/TRBV12-4
TGTGCCAGCACCCCGGGACTAGCGGGAGCCTACGAGCAGTACTTC
CASTPGLAGAYEQYF
>many|.|TRBJ1-1|TRBV3-1
TGTGCCAGCAGCCAATGGGGTGACACTGAAGCTTTCTTT
CASSQWGDTEAFF
>few|.|TRBJ2-2|TRBV28
TGTGCCAGCAGTTTGGGCGGAACGACCGGGGAGCTGTTTTTT
CASSLGGTTGELFF
>few|.|TRBJ1-2|TRBV3-1
TGTGCCAGCAGCCAAGCGGACGGACCCTATGGCTACACCTTC
CASSQADGPYGYTF
>.|.|TRBJ1-1|TRBV6-1
TGTGCCAGCACGGGTTGGGACACTGAAGCTTTCTTT
CASTGWDTEAFF
>.|.|TRBJ1-5|TRBV28
TGTGCCAGCAGTAGGAGTCAGCCCCAGCATTTT
CASSRSQPQHF
>many|TRBD1|TRBJ1-2|TRBV28
TGTGCCAGCAAACCTCGAGACAGGGTCGGCTACACCTTC
CASKPRDRVGYTF
>many|.|TRBJ2-7|TRBV7-2
TGTGCCAGCAGCCAACGGGTGACTTTGACCTACGAGCAGTACTTC
CASSQRVTLTYEQYF
>few|.|TRBJ2-2|TRBV20-1
TGCAGTGCTAGAGTTAGCGTTAACACCGGGGAGCTGTTTTTT
CSARVSVNTGELFF
>many|TRBD2|TRBJ2-7|TRBV3-1
TGTGCCAGCAGCCCCGGACTAGCGGGAGATGGGTTCTTCCGCTACGAGCAGTACTTC
CASSPGLAGDGFFRYEQYF
>many|.|TRBJ1-1|TRBV13
TGTGCCAGCAGCCGACTCTTGAACACTGAAGCTTTCTTT
CASSRLLNTEAFF
>.|TRBD2|TRBJ2-2|TRBV27
TGTGCCAGCAGTTCGGGGGGGGCGTTTTACACCGGGGAGCTGTTTTTT
CASSSGGAFYTGELFF
>few|TRBD1|TRBJ2-7|TRBV7-2
TGTGCCAGCAGCTTAGCCACCGGGACAGGGGGCTACGAGCAGTACTTC
CASSLATGTGGYEQYF
>.|TRBD2|TRBJ2-5|TRBV29-1
TGCAGCGTCGCTACCCCCCGGACTAGAGTAGAGACCCAGTACTTC
CSVATPRTRVETQYF
>.|TRBD1|TRBJ2-7|TRBV19
TGTGCCAGTAGTATCTTCTCTACAGGGGACGGGGCCTACGAGCAGTACTTC
CASSIFSTGDGAYEQYF
>few|.|TRBJ1-1|TRBV20-1
TGCAGTGCCCCAGGGGTGGCAGGGCGGACTGAAGCTTTCTTT
CSAPGVAGRTEAFF
>few|TRBD1|TRBJ1-1|TRBV19
TGTGCCAGTAGTACCACAGGGGACACTGAAGCTTTCTTT
CASSTTGDTEAFF
>many|TRBD2|TRBJ2-7|TRBV2
TGTGCCAGCACTAAGACTAGCGGGAGTCGCCACGAGCAGTACTTC
CASTKTSGSRHEQYF
>many|TRBD1|TRBJ2-5|TRBV6-1
TGTGCCAGCAGTACGGACAGGGGGGCCTCAAGAGAGACCCAGTACTTC
CASSTDRGASRETQYF
>many|.|TRBJ1-1|TRBV15
TGTGCCACCAGCGGGACATCCAACACTGAAGCTTTCTTT
CATSGTSNTEAFF